A single sample gave rise to the 3 T cell receptor beta chains below, sequenced in a study of PD-L1 blockade in urothelial cancer. Only in-frame clones appear in the TCRdb table, and some are missing; sequencing was by immunoSEQ multiplex PCR. The sample yields 65,000 to 90,000 clones, around 84% seen once. Documented time point: pretreatment peripheral blood. The source material was PBMCs, sampled around atezolizumab (anti-PD-L1) treatment. Receptors originate from a woman between 70 and 85 years old with urothelial cancer.

With regard to this clone: An end of the junction differs from the germline gene, which may be a read error. The rearrangement links TRBV15 to TRBJ1-3, with D maybe TRBD1 (6 bases). CDR3 length equals 15 residues. Germline V gene sequence: CDR1 LNHNV, CDR2 YYDKDF (reference sequence). CDR3 bases: TGTGCCACCAGCGGAGACAGGTCCTCTGGAAACACCATATATTTT. It codes for CATSGDRSSGNTIYF.

The V gene is TRBV7-9, the J gene TRBJ1-4, with 8 nucleotides matching TRBD1. Germline CDR1 reads SEHNR; CDR2 reads FQNEAQ (reference sequence). With 4 bases clipped from V and 3 bases from J, the junction kept 7 bases outside the gene matches. The CDR3 runs to 16 residues. Written as DNA, the CDR3 is TGTGCCAGCAGCTCCGGACAGGGTACGGCTAATGAAAAACTGTTTTTT. Translation: CASSSGQGTANEKLFF.

CDR3 loop: CASSPLTSTDTQYF. DNA for the CDR3: TGTGCCAGCAGCCCACTAACTAGCACAGATACGCAGTATTTT. The chain links TRBV9 to TRBJ2-3; no clear D gene. Trimming pared 4 bases from V and 0 bases from J, leaving 9 bases between. The CDR3 consists of 14 residues. Germline V gene lookup returns CDR1 SGDLS and CDR2 YYNGEE.